The 22 T cell receptor beta chains below come from one sample, sequenced in a study of shared clonotypes between healthy human individuals. Terminally differentiated effector memory CD45RA+ cells were excluded by CCR7 positive selection of CD45RO-negative cells. Method: immunoSEQ multiplex PCR; TCRdb's copy keeps in-frame clones and lacks some. The sample carries roughly 2.1 million clones, roughly 91% recorded once. The source material was naive CD8+ T cells from PBMCs. These receptors all stem from a man aged 18 to 35 in good health. Some clones in this sample may be carry-over from other donors' samples.

V and J are TRBV18 and TRBJ2-3, with TRBD2 as a possible D gene (6 bases). Germline V gene data show CDR1 as KGHSH and CDR2 as LQKENI. The V end was cut by 3 bases, the J end by 4 bases, with 11 bases between. This CDR3 contains 14 residues. The CDR3 here is CASSPRPGADTQYF. The CDR3 DNA follows: TGTGCCAGCTCACCTAGACCGGGGGCAGATACGCAGTATTTT.

This sequence joins TRBV9 and TRBJ1-4; no clear D gene. The CDR3 covers 15 residues. CDR1 is SGDLS, CDR2 YYNGEE, per germline. The V gene lost 3 bases and the J gene lost 4 bases, with 13 bases spanning the gap. The CDR3 region has the DNA TGTGCCAGCAGCGAGGACGGCCTTAGTAATGAAAAACTGTTTTTT. The encoded protein is CASSEDGLSNEKLFF.

V and J are TRBV5-6 and TRBJ1-5; D unclear. Per the germline V gene, CDR1 is SGHDT and CDR2 is YYEEEE. The germline V and J ends were trimmed by 5 bases and 2 bases, with 5 bases remaining between them. The CDR3 has 12 amino acids. The CDR3 sequence is CASSDGNQPQHF. CDR3 in DNA: TGTGCCAGCAGTGACGGCAATCAGCCCCAGCATTTT.

There are a few counts of this clone. The chain has TRBV7-9 and TRBJ2-4; D gene ambiguous. This CDR3 has 12 residues. CDR1 is SEHNR and CDR2 is FQNEAQ in the germline V gene (reference sequence). With 8 bases removed from V and 3 bases from J, the gap between germline ends came to 8 bases. The CDR3 sequence is CASAGFKNIQYF. CDR3 DNA: TGTGCCAGCGCAGGATTCAAAAACATTCAGTACTTC. The full variable domain, rest sourced from reference TRBV7-9 and TRBJ2-4, is DTGVSQNPRHKITKRGQNVTFRCDPISEHNRLYWYRQTLGQGPEFLTYFQNEAQLEKSRLLSDRFSAERPKGSFSTLEIQRTEQGDSAMYLCASAGFKNIQYFGAGTRLSVL.

The chain is built from TRBV9 and TRBJ2-3; possible D gene TRBD2, 6 bases. Germline loops: CDR1 SGDLS, CDR2 YYNGEE. V was trimmed by 3 bases and J by 6 bases, leaving 11 bases between them. The CDR3 consists of 13 residues. CDR3: CASSGRLVDTQYF. The CDR3 region has the DNA TGTGCCAGCAGCGGAAGACTAGTGGATACGCAGTATTTT.

This chain joins TRBV7-8 and TRBJ1-5; D uncertain. Germline V gene sequence: CDR1 SGHVS, CDR2 FQNEAQ. The V end lost 4 bases, the J end lost 1 base, and 5 bases lay between the germline ends. The CDR3 is 13 residues long. CDR3 in DNA: TGTGCCAGCAGCTCAAGGAGCAATCAGCCCCAGCATTTT. This encodes CASSSRSNQPQHF.

About this clone itself: Other DNA sequences within the sample encode an identical CDR3. The chain combines TRBV7-9 with TRBJ2-3; D is undetermined. CDR1 and CDR2 (germline): SEHNR, FQNEAQ (reference sequence). V was cut by 5 bases and J by 0 bases, with 12 bases left in between. This CDR3 contains 15 residues. The CDR3 sequence: CASSPTGGSTDTQYF. The DNA for the CDR3 is TGTGCCAGCAGCCCAACTGGCGGAAGCACAGATACGCAGTATTTT. The full variable domain, rest sourced from reference TRBV7-9 and TRBJ2-3, is DTGVSQNPRHKITKRGQNVTFRCDPISEHNRLYWYRQTLGQGPEFLTYFQNEAQLEKSRLLSDRFSAERPKGSFSTLEIQRTEQGDSAMYLCASSPTGGSTDTQYFGPGTRLTVL.

The chain recombines TRBV28 with TRBJ2-1; D is perhaps TRBD2 (6 bases). The CDR3 contains 13 residues. V was shortened by 2 bases and J by 6 bases, with 8 bases between the two germline ends. The V gene's germline CDR1 is MDHEN and CDR2 SYDVKM. The CDR3 nucleotides read TGTGCCAGCAGTTTAGTGCGGGGCAATGAGCAGTTCTTC. This sequence encodes CASSLVRGNEQFF. Supplemented by reference TRBV28 and TRBJ2-1, the full variable domain reads DVKVTQSSRYLVKRTGEKVFLECVQDMDHENMFWYRQDPGLGLRLIYFSYDVKMKEKGDIPEGYSVSREKKERFSLILESASTNQTSMYLCASSLVRGNEQFFGPGTRLTVL.

The sample holds one count of this clone. This chain links TRBV19 with TRBJ2-7; 12 bases agree with TRBD2. V was pared by 2 bases and J by 7 bases, with 3 bases of the junction left unmatched. The germline gives CDR1 LNHDA, CDR2 SQIVND (reference sequence). The CDR3 loop spans 14 amino acids. The CDR3 here is CASSISGLAGEQYF. CDR3 coding DNA: TGTGCCAGTAGTATATCGGGACTAGCGGGTGAGCAGTACTTC. The full variable domain, with the rest looked up from reference TRBV19 and TRBJ2-7, is DGGITQSPKYLFRKEGQNVTLSCEQNLNHDAMYWYRQDPGQGLRLIYYSQIVNDFQKGDIAEGYSVSREKKESFPLTVTSAQKNPTAFYLCASSISGLAGEQYFGPGTRLTVT.

The gene calls are TRBV28 and TRBJ2-2, with 9 bases that match TRBD2. CDR3 length equals 18 residues. The germline CDR1 and CDR2 sequences are MDHEN and SYDVKM. The junction had 9 bases not matched to a gene; V was cut back by 3 bases and J by 1 base. CDR3 region: CASSFPTSGTLNTGELFF. In nucleotides, the CDR3 is TGTGCCAGCAGTTTCCCGACTAGCGGTACACTGAACACCGGGGAGCTGTTTTTT.

V is TRBV4-1 and J is TRBJ2-2; 7 bases align to TRBD2. Germline trimming cut 0 bases from V and 8 bases from J; bases unmatched to any gene: 9. The CDR3 runs 16 residues. Germline values: CDR1 MGHRA, CDR2 YSYEKL. CDR3: CASSQDPGGRRGELFF. DNA for the CDR3: TGCGCCAGCAGCCAAGATCCGGGCGGGAGAAGGGGGGAGCTGTTTTTT.

This rearrangement joins TRBV28 to TRBJ1-1; D remains unclear. Germline V gene lookup returns CDR1 MDHEN and CDR2 SYDVKM. Between the trimmed V and J ends, which lost 3 bases and 4 bases, there was a span of 12 bases. The CDR3 runs to 14 residues. The CDR3 loop is CASSFDGRGTEAFF. CDR3 nucleotides: TGTGCCAGCAGTTTTGATGGCCGGGGCACTGAAGCTTTCTTT.

This chain links TRBV11-2 with TRBJ1-5, with a tentative D call TRBD1 (6 bases). Trimming left V 1 base short and J 7 bases short, with 14 bases between. The CDR3 has 15 amino acids. The germline gives CDR1 SGHAT, CDR2 FQNNGV. CDR3 DNA: TGTGCCAGCAGCTTAGGCGGGGGGCAGGGGCAGCCCCAGCATTTT. Amino acids: CASSLGGGQGQPQHF. Variable domain in full (rest from reference TRBV11-2 and TRBJ1-5): EAGVAQSPRYKIIEKRQSVAFWCNPISGHATLYWYQQILGQGPKLLIQFQNNGVVDDSQLPKDRFSAERLKGVDSTLKIQPAKLEDSAVYLCASSLGGGQGQPQHFGDGTRLSIL.

Worth noting for this clone: Other nucleotide sequences from this sample produce the same CDR3. The V gene is TRBV4-1, the J gene TRBJ2-7; D is unclear. In germline, CDR1 is MGHRA, CDR2 YSYEKL. V was shortened by 1 base and J by 2 bases, with 6 bases between the two germline ends. There are 13 residues in the CDR3. CDR3 in DNA: TGCGCCAGCAGCCAAGGAGTAGCCTACGAGCAGTACTTC. It translates to CASSQGVAYEQYF.

This clone was counted a single time. The chain recombines TRBV6-5 with TRBJ2-3, with TRBD2 matching 8 bases. Germline V gene sequence: CDR1 MNHEY, CDR2 SVGAGI. Trimming at V came to 6 bases and at J to 5 bases, leaving 10 bases not matched to a gene. The CDR3 extends over 15 amino acids. As DNA, the CDR3 is TGTGCCAGCAGCCTTAGCGGGGAAGGTAAAGATACGCAGTATTTT. It yields the protein CASSLSGEGKDTQYF.

This clone was counted a few times. V and J are TRBV30 and TRBJ1-1; no clear D gene. With 4 bases removed from V and 6 bases from J, the gap between germline ends came to 12 bases. This CDR3 comprises 12 residues. Germline CDR1 GTSNPN, CDR2 SVGIG (reference sequence). DNA of the CDR3: TGTGCCTGGATTGTCCCGGGTCCTGAAGCTTTCTTT. As protein: CAWIVPGPEAFF.

This rearrangement joins TRBV2 to TRBJ2-1; 9 bases are a match to TRBD1. V shed 2 bases, J shed 5 bases, and the junction held 10 bases outside the gene matches. Germline CDR1 and CDR2: SNHLY and FYNNEI. The CDR3 runs to 17 residues. CDR3 amino acids: CASSETPGQGPHNEQFF. In nucleotides, the CDR3 is TGTGCCAGCAGTGAAACGCCGGGACAGGGCCCACACAATGAGCAGTTCTTC.

This clone has a handful of counts. This chain links TRBV6-1 with TRBJ1-2; 9 nucleotides line up with TRBD1. The CDR3 is 13 amino acids. Trimming took 6 bases from V and 6 from J; bases not matched to a gene: 5. CDR1 is MNHNS, CDR2 SASEGT, per germline. CDR3 bases: TGTGCCAGCAGGAGGGACAGGGCGGATGGCTACACCTTC. It codes for CASRRDRADGYTF.

The CDR3 reads CASSLLAGGITDTQYF. CDR3 bases: TGTGCCAGCAGCTTGCTAGCGGGAGGCATCACAGATACGCAGTATTTT. The chain recombines TRBV7-3 with TRBJ2-3; 11 nucleotides align to TRBD2. Germline assignment: CDR1 SGHTA and CDR2 FQGTGA. The CDR3 covers 16 residues. The junction had 4 bases not matched to a gene; V was cut back by 3 bases and J by 2 bases.

The V gene is TRBV7-6, the J gene TRBJ2-2, with TRBD1 as a possible D gene (6 bases). Germline loops: CDR1 SGHVS, CDR2 FNYEAQ. With 4 bases removed from V and 5 bases from J, the gap between germline ends came to 8 bases. This CDR3 is 13 amino acids long. The CDR3 region has the DNA TGTGCCAGCAGCTACAGGGAGACCGGGGAGCTGTTTTTT. This encodes CASSYRETGELFF.

The gene calls are TRBV27 and TRBJ2-2; 7 bases agree with TRBD1. Germline CDR1 MNHEY, CDR2 SMNVEV (reference sequence). The trim removed 5 bases at V and 3 bases at J, leaving 3 bases unmatched. There are 14 residues in the CDR3. The CDR3 loop reads CASSEGAHTGELFF. The CDR3 bases are TGTGCCAGCAGTGAGGGGGCCCACACCGGGGAGCTGTTTTTT.

The genes are TRBV2 and TRBJ2-5, with D possibly TRBD2 on 5 matching bases. The V end was cut by 2 bases, the J end by 0 bases, with 13 bases between. Germline CDR1 reads SNHLY; CDR2 reads FYNNEI. CDR3 length: 16 residues. This chain's CDR3 is CASSEIRGRDQETQYF. The CDR3 DNA is TGTGCCAGCAGTGAAATCCGGGGAAGGGACCAAGAGACCCAGTACTTC.